What follows are 9 T cell receptor beta chains derived from one specimen sequenced in a study of blood T cell repertoires in COVID-19. Repertoires were generated with immunoSEQ multiplex PCR, while TCRdb's copy carries only in-frame clones and drops some. This table has about 140,000 clones, about 91% appearing once. Input material: peripheral blood. These receptors all come from a woman aged 55-69 years with acute or convalescent COVID-19.

The CDR3 DNA reads as TGTGCCAGCAGTTTAGACTGGCAGGAGACCCAGTACTTC. It encodes CASSLDWQETQYF. This chain connects TRBV28 to TRBJ2-5; D remains unclear. Germline values: CDR1 MDHEN, CDR2 SYDVKM. The CDR3 consists of 13 residues. V was cut by 2 bases and J by 5 bases, with 9 bases left in between.

This clone was recorded a few times. The J gene is TRBJ1-1, the V gene TRBV7-6, with 9 positions matching TRBD1. Germline CDR1 is SGHVS and CDR2 is FNYEAQ. This CDR3 comprises 16 residues. J lost 5 bases, V lost 0 bases, and 7 bases had no gene match. The CDR3 nucleotides read TGTGCCAGCAGCTTAGCACCACAGGGGGCTTATACTGAAGCTTTCTTT. It codes for CASSLAPQGAYTEAFF.

The rearrangement joins TRBV2 to TRBJ1-1; weak D call: TRBD1 (5 bases). Trimming left V 5 bases short and J 4 bases short, with 11 bases between. CDR1 and CDR2 from the germline V gene are SNHLY and FYNNEI. CDR3 size: 13 residues. The CDR3 DNA is TGTGCCAGCAGTTGGGGGGAATCCACTGAAGCTTTCTTT. Amino acid sequence: CASSWGESTEAFF.

The gene calls are TRBV4-2 and TRBJ2-3, with D perhaps TRBD2 (5 bases). There are 16 residues in the CDR3. The V and J ends lost 4 bases and 0 bases respectively, with 14 bases between them. Germline lookup yields CDR1 LGHNA and CDR2 YNFKEQ. The CDR3 sequence is CASSPPGGGSTDTQYF. CDR3 DNA: TGTGCCAGCAGCCCGCCCGGAGGAGGTAGCACAGATACGCAGTATTTT.

The gene calls are TRBV7-6 and TRBJ1-1; maybe TRBD1 (5 bases). This CDR3 contains 16 residues. Trimming removed 2 bases at V and 1 base at J, with 14 bases between. CDR1 SGHVS and CDR2 FNYEAQ come from the germline V gene. This CDR3 is CASSLMGGLENTEAFF. As DNA, the CDR3 is TGTGCCAGCAGCTTAATGGGGGGACTGGAGAACACTGAAGCTTTCTTT. The full variable domain, its missing parts supplied by reference TRBV7-6 and TRBJ1-1, is GAGVSQSPRYKVTKRGQDVALRCDPISGHVSLYWYRQALGQGPEFLTYFNYEAQQDKSGLPNDRFSAERPEGSISTLTIQRTEQRDSAMYRCASSLMGGLENTEAFFGQGTRLTVV.

J is TRBJ2-4 and V is TRBV11-2; weak D call: TRBD2 (6 bases). Germline assignment: CDR1 SGHAT and CDR2 FQNNGV. The CDR3 loop spans 18 amino acids. V was clipped by 2 bases and J by 0 bases, with 17 bases between them. CDR3 in DNA: TGTGCCAGCAGCTTAATTAGCCCGGCGGGGTCAGCCAAAAACATTCAGTACTTC. Its translation: CASSLISPAGSAKNIQYF.

This sequence joins TRBV6-5 and TRBJ1-5; the match to TRBD1 covers 8 bases. The V gene end was trimmed by 2 bases and the J gene end by 7 bases; junction bases not matched to a gene: 4. This CDR3 spans 14 amino acids. Germline V gives CDR1 MNHEY, CDR2 SVGAGI. CDR3 region: CASSYVAGGQPQHF. Here the CDR3 DNA reads TGTGCCAGCAGTTACGTGGCAGGGGGCCAGCCCCAGCATTTT.

V and J are TRBV28 and TRBJ1-2; D might be TRBD1 (5 bases). Per germline, CDR1 MDHEN and CDR2 SYDVKM. The CDR3 runs 14 residues. V was shortened by 3 bases and J by 4 bases, with 12 bases between the two germline ends. The CDR3 loop reads CASSLSSQVYGYTF. In DNA form, the CDR3 reads TGTGCCAGCAGTTTGTCTTCACAGGTCTATGGCTACACCTTC.

As regards this clone: Other DNA sequences in this specimen translate into the identical CDR3. V usage is TRBV29-1 and J usage is TRBJ2-1, with 10 bases that match TRBD1. Trimming removed 4 bases from V and 7 bases from J; junction bases left unmatched: 4. CDR3 length: 13 residues. Germline loops: CDR1 SQVTM, CDR2 ANQGSEA. The CDR3 DNA is TGCAGCGTTGGACAGGGGGCACAGAATGAGCAGTTCTTC. Amino acids: CSVGQGAQNEQFF.